One and the same sample provided the 19 T cell receptor beta chains below, sequenced in a study of T-cell reconstitution after alpha-beta-depleted transplantation in children. Unique molecular identifiers were incorporated when the TCRbeta library was constructed. MiXCR was run by TCRdb on the PCR reads, yielding one entry per CDR3 protein. There are roughly 190,000 distinct CDR3 sequences in the sample; about 14% occur only once, and about 12% lies in the top ten. The sample was PBMCs from the stem cell graft donor, taken from the stem cell graft. The source is a human donor who donated a stem cell graft to a child with acute lymphoblastic leukemia.

This clonotype has ten or more counts. The J gene is TRBJ2-2, the V gene TRBV15; D might be TRBD2 (5 bases). Germline lookup yields CDR1 LNHNV and CDR2 YYDKDF (reference sequence). V was pared by 2 bases and J by 6 bases, with 7 bases between. There are 13 residues in the CDR3. CDR3 sequence (DNA): TGTGCCACCAGCAGATCGCGGGCCGGGGAGCTGTTTTTT. It is translated as CATSRSRAGELFF.

This clonotype has a handful of counts. The chain combines TRBV2 with TRBJ2-7; 10 bases line up with TRBD2. CDR3 length equals 18 residues. The germline V gene has CDR1 SNHLY and CDR2 FYNNEI. Unmatched junction bases numbered 18, after V lost 5 bases and J lost 5 bases. The CDR3 nucleotides read TGTGCCAGCAGTCGCCCAGGCTTCAGCGGGAGGGCCTTCCACGAGCAGTACTTC. Protein product: CASSRPGFSGRAFHEQYF.

In this sample, this clonotype turned up many times. The V and J genes are TRBV12-3 or TRBV12-4 and TRBJ2-7; 9 positions match TRBD1. The V and J ends lost 6 bases and 2 bases, in that order; junction bases with no gene match: 5. The CDR3 has 14 amino acids. The DNA of the CDR3 is TGTGCCAGCAGGCGACAGGGGGATACCTACGAGCAGTACTTC. It specifies CASRRQGDTYEQYF.

There are many counts of this clonotype. The CDR3 region has the DNA TGCAGCGTTGAAGATAACTCAGGGCACACTGAAGCTTTCTTT. Translation gives CSVEDNSGHTEAFF. This chain uses TRBV29-1 with TRBJ1-1; D possibly corresponds to TRBD1 (5 bases). The CDR3 sequence is 14 residues long. V was clipped by 0 bases and J by 3 bases, with 11 bases between them. In germline, CDR1 is SQVTM, CDR2 ANQGSEA.

This clonotype has ten or more counts. The chain carries TRBV12-3 or TRBV12-4 and TRBJ1-1, with D possibly being TRBD1 (6 bases). The CDR3 is 13 amino acids. Trimming shortened V by 0 bases and J by 4 bases, and 6 bases separated the two germline ends. The CDR3 DNA reads as TGTGCCAGCAGTTTAGCGGGGGCCACTGAAGCTTTCTTT. Its translation is CASSLAGATEAFF.

This clonotype has a count of ten or more. For the CDR3, the DNA is TGTGCCAGCAGCTTGCCATCCAGGGCTCTCGACGAGCAGTACTTC. Encoded protein: CASSLPSRALDEQYF. The chain combines TRBV5-6 with TRBJ2-7; D might be TRBD1 (5 bases). The germline V gene encodes CDR1 SGHDT and CDR2 YYEEEE. Trimming left V 1 base short and J 5 bases short, with 16 bases between. The CDR3 spans 15 residues.

This clonotype was counted many times. CDR3 in amino acids: CSARGTAYGYTF. CDR3 bases: TGCAGTGCTAGAGGGACAGCATATGGCTACACCTTC. J is TRBJ1-2 and V is TRBV20-1; the D gene is possibly TRBD1 (6 bases). There are 12 residues in the CDR3. Trimming took off 1 base at V and 5 bases at J, with 8 bases between the two ends. Germline values: CDR1 DFQATT, CDR2 SNEGSKA (reference sequence).

This clonotype was recorded at least ten times. The V and J genes are TRBV20-1 and TRBJ2-3; TRBD2 matches 7 bases. The CDR3 contains 15 residues. CDR1 DFQATT and CDR2 SNEGSKA come from the germline V gene (reference sequence). V dropped 1 base and J dropped 5; count of bases not matched to a gene: 9. CDR3 protein: CSARVPGGSGDTQYF. The CDR3, as DNA: TGCAGTGCTAGAGTACCCGGCGGGAGCGGAGATACGCAGTATTTT.

The chain is built from TRBV20-1 and TRBJ2-3; D uncertain. The CDR3 runs to 16 residues. From germline, CDR1 is DFQATT and CDR2 SNEGSKA (reference sequence). V lost 1 base and J 2 bases, leaving 16 bases between the germline ends. The CDR3 coding sequence is TGCAGTGCTAGAGCCGGCTCGGCGAGAAACACAGATACGCAGTATTTT. It translates to CSARAGSARNTDTQYF.

The rearrangement links TRBV5-1 to TRBJ2-7; D might be TRBD1 (6 bases). There are 16 residues in the CDR3. Germline V gene lookup returns CDR1 SGHRS and CDR2 YFSETQ. V was cut by 4 bases and J by 7 bases, with 24 bases left in between. CDR3 loop: CASSPELSPTGGEQYF. The CDR3 DNA sequence: TGCGCCAGCAGCCCGGAACTCTCACCGACAGGCGGAGAGCAGTACTTC. Full variable domain (missing parts from reference TRBV5-1 and TRBJ2-7): KAGVTQTPRYLIKTRGQQVTLSCSPISGHRSVSWYQQTPGQGLQFLFEYFSETQRNKGNFPGRFSGRQFSNSRSEMNVSTLELGDSALYLCASSPELSPTGGEQYFGPGTRLTVT.

In this sample, this clonotype turned up many times. This rearrangement joins TRBV10-3 to TRBJ2-3; 13 bases map to TRBD2. V lost 6 bases and J lost 4; bases outside the gene matches: 7. CDR1 ENHRY and CDR2 SYGVKD come from the germline V gene. The CDR3 runs 16 residues. CDR3 nucleotides: TGTGCCATCAGCAGGACTAGCGGGAGTGGACCAGATACGCAGTATTTT. Translation: CAISRTSGSGPDTQYF.

This clonotype was observed a handful of times. This chain connects TRBV2 to TRBJ2-7, with 10 bases matching TRBD2. The trim removed 5 bases at V and 3 bases at J, leaving 4 bases unmatched. The CDR3 extends over 14 amino acids. CDR1 and CDR2 (germline): SNHLY, FYNNEI. This CDR3 is CASSSSGGFYEQYF. The CDR3 DNA follows: TGTGCCAGCAGTAGTAGCGGGGGGTTCTACGAGCAGTACTTC.

This clonotype was picked up many times. The V gene is TRBV5-1, the J gene TRBJ2-1; 11 nucleotides match TRBD2. V gave up 1 base and J gave up 6 bases; unmatched junction bases: 9. Germline V gene data show CDR1 as SGHRS and CDR2 as YFSETQ. This CDR3 has 17 residues. CDR3 sequence (DNA): TGCGCCAGCAGCTTGACCCCCTTAGCGGGAGGGGTCAATGAGCAGTTCTTC. Its protein is CASSLTPLAGGVNEQFF.

This clonotype has ten or more counts. The chain has TRBV27 and TRBJ2-2, with D possibly called TRBD1 or TRBD2 (5 bases each). Germline loops: CDR1 MNHEY, CDR2 SMNVEV (reference sequence). V was pared by 6 bases and J by 8 bases, with 13 bases between. The length of the CDR3 is 13 residues. The CDR3 coding sequence is TGTGCCAGCAGGGGGGACGTGACAGGGGAGCTGTTTTTT. Its translation is CASRGDVTGELFF.

This clonotype was detected many times. V gene TRBV5-5 combines with J gene TRBJ2-4; D is unclear. The CDR3 covers 13 residues. V gave up 1 base and J gave up 4 bases, with 6 bases separating them. Germline-derived CDR1 and CDR2 are SGHKS and YYEKEE (reference sequence). The CDR3 bases are TGTGCCAGCAGCTTGCCTAGGAAAAACATTCAGTACTTC. Its translation is CASSLPRKNIQYF.

This clonotype was counted between two and nine times. The chain combines TRBV28 with TRBJ2-3; D may be TRBD2 (7 bases). The length of the CDR3 is 15 residues. Between the trimmed V and J ends, which lost 3 bases and 1 base, there was a span of 11 bases. Germline-derived CDR1 and CDR2 are MDHEN and SYDVKM. The CDR3 here is CASSLGEGGTDTQYF. In DNA form, the CDR3 reads TGTGCCAGCAGTTTGGGGGAGGGGGGCACAGATACGCAGTATTTT.

This clonotype showed up just a few times. As DNA, the CDR3 is TGTGCCAGCAGTTTCTTGGATGGGGGAGACTACACCTTC. Amino acids: CASSFLDGGDYTF. The rearrangement joins TRBV12-3 or TRBV12-4 to TRBJ1-2, with D tentatively TRBD1 (5 bases). This CDR3 comprises 13 residues. V was pared by 3 bases and J by 10 bases, with 15 bases between.

This clonotype has ten or more counts. The chain carries TRBV20-1 and TRBJ2-1; no firm D call. V was clipped by 2 bases and J by 6 bases, with 5 bases between them. This CDR3 has 11 residues. Per the germline V gene, CDR1 is DFQATT and CDR2 is SNEGSKA (reference sequence). Here the CDR3 reads CSARRVNEQFF. The DNA of the CDR3 is TGCAGTGCTAGACGGGTCAATGAGCAGTTCTTC.

This clonotype was detected many times. The chain has TRBV5-1 and TRBJ2-1, with TRBD1 identical over 7 bases. This CDR3 spans 14 amino acids. The germline gives CDR1 SGHRS, CDR2 YFSETQ. V was pared by 3 bases and J by 5 bases, with 5 bases of the junction left unmatched. The DNA for the CDR3 is TGCGCCAGCAGCTACAGGGGAGCTAACAATGAGCAGTTCTTC. The encoded protein is CASSYRGANNEQFF. Combining the CDR3 with reference TRBV5-1 and TRBJ2-1 gives the whole variable domain KAGVTQTPRYLIKTRGQQVTLSCSPISGHRSVSWYQQTPGQGLQFLFEYFSETQRNKGNFPGRFSGRQFSNSRSEMNVSTLELGDSALYLCASSYRGANNEQFFGPGTRLTVL.